Shown below are 19 T cell receptor beta chains from a single sample sequenced in a study of blood T cell repertoires in COVID-19. Sequencing used immunoSEQ multiplex PCR; TCRdb keeps in-frame clones, though not all of them. The repertoire holds roughly 400,000 clones, with around nine tenths as singletons. Source material: PBMCs or T cells enriched from blood (not recorded which). These receptors were collected from a woman aged 25-40 years who had recovered from COVID-19.

The CDR3 region is CASSLGTGRFPQHF. The CDR3 DNA reads as TGCGCCAGCAGCTTGGGGACAGGGAGGTTTCCCCAGCATTTT. The chain carries TRBV5-1 and TRBJ1-5; 8 bases align to TRBD1. This CDR3 comprises 14 residues. V dropped 0 bases and J dropped 10; count of bases not matched to a gene: 6. CDR1 is SGHRS, CDR2 YFSETQ, per germline.

The genes are TRBV6-1 and TRBJ2-2, with 9 bases aligning to TRBD1. The CDR3 consists of 15 residues. The V gene end was trimmed by 3 bases and the J gene end by 3 bases; junction bases not matched to a gene: 2. CDR1 is MNHNS and CDR2 is SASEGT in the germline V gene. The CDR3 loop reads CASSDGQGYTGELFF. The CDR3 DNA reads as TGTGCCAGCAGTGATGGACAGGGGTACACCGGGGAGCTGTTTTTT.

The chain is built from TRBV19 and TRBJ1-4; D is unclear. Deletions cut 4 bases from V and 4 bases from J, with 16 bases between. CDR3 size: 16 residues. CDR1 LNHDA and CDR2 SQIVND come from the germline V gene (reference sequence). The CDR3, as DNA: TGTGCCAGTAGTACGATTTCCGGGTCATATAATGAAAAACTGTTTTTT. Translation: CASSTISGSYNEKLFF.

The CDR3 DNA reads TGTGCCAGCAGCCAAGAGGCGGGGACTCTTTCCAATGAGCAGTTCTTC. Translation: CASSQEAGTLSNEQFF. The chain carries TRBV4-2 and TRBJ2-1, with a possible D match to TRBD2 (6 bases). V dropped 0 bases and J dropped 6 bases, with 15 bases sitting between them. CDR3 size: 16 residues. CDR1 and CDR2 (germline): LGHNA, YNFKEQ.

V gene TRBV25-1 combines with J gene TRBJ1-1; a weak D match, TRBD1 (5 bases). Germline CDR1 and CDR2: MGHDK and SYGVNS. V lost 8 bases to trimming and J lost 0 bases, with 10 bases between them. This CDR3 is built from 13 residues. The CDR3 protein is CASRNRMNTEAFF. The CDR3 DNA sequence: TGTGCCAGCCGGAACAGGATGAACACTGAAGCTTTCTTT.

The V call is TRBV15, the J call TRBJ1-2; maybe TRBD1 (6 bases). This CDR3 spans 14 amino acids. Trimming left V 0 bases short and J 9 bases short, with 14 bases between. The V gene's germline CDR1 is LNHNV and CDR2 YYDKDF (reference sequence). The CDR3 is CATSRDRGSKRYTF. The CDR3 region has the DNA TGTGCCACCAGCAGAGACAGGGGTTCCAAGCGCTACACCTTC.

This chain uses TRBV19 with TRBJ1-4; D remains unclear. Germline V gives CDR1 LNHDA, CDR2 SQIVND (reference sequence). V shed 7 bases and J shed 11 bases, with 11 bases lying between them. This CDR3 comprises 11 residues. The CDR3 DNA sequence: TGTGCCAGTAAGGTTAGGGAGAAACTGTTTTTT. The encoded protein is CASKVREKLFF.

J is TRBJ1-1 and V is TRBV5-1; 10 nucleotides align to TRBD1. After removal of 3 bases from V and 5 bases from J, the junction contained 4 bases not matched to a gene. Germline V CDR1 and CDR2: SGHRS, YFSETQ. The CDR3 extends over 14 amino acids. CDR3: CASSSRTGGTEAFF. In nucleotides, the CDR3 is TGCGCCAGCAGCTCTCGGACAGGGGGGACTGAAGCTTTCTTT.

The chain links TRBV5-1 to TRBJ1-5; no clear D gene. V gave up 5 bases and J gave up 0 bases, with 15 bases separating them. This CDR3 contains 16 residues. Germline values: CDR1 SGHRS, CDR2 YFSETQ. CDR3 DNA sequence: TGCGCCAGCAGTCCGGGATGGGCAGATAGCAATCAGCCCCAGCATTTT. This sequence encodes CASSPGWADSNQPQHF.

The gene calls are TRBV20-1 and TRBJ2-1; no definite D call. Trimming removed 3 bases from V and 3 bases from J, with 9 bases in between. Germline-derived CDR1 and CDR2 are DFQATT and SNEGSKA (reference sequence). CDR3 length: 13 residues. In nucleotides, the CDR3 is TGCAGTGCTAGTTTAGCAGTCTACAATGAGCAGTTCTTC. Amino acids: CSASLAVYNEQFF.

The chain employs TRBV29-1 and TRBJ1-1; D gene uncertain. V lost 4 bases and J lost 1, with 7 bases in between. This CDR3 is 12 amino acids long. CDR1 and CDR2 (germline): SQVTM, ANQGSEA. The CDR3 spells CSVARENTEAFF. The CDR3 region has the DNA TGCAGCGTTGCCCGGGAGAACACTGAAGCTTTCTTT.

J is TRBJ1-2 and V is TRBV10-3, with 8 nucleotides matching TRBD1. CDR3 length: 16 residues. Germline-derived CDR1 and CDR2 are ENHRY and SYGVKD. The V gene end was trimmed by 4 bases and the J gene end by 2 bases; junction bases not matched to a gene: 9. In DNA form, the CDR3 reads TGTGCCATCAGTGGGATCGGGACAGGAAGAAACTATGGCTACACCTTC. It encodes CAISGIGTGRNYGYTF.

The V gene is TRBV13, the J gene TRBJ2-1, with TRBD2 matching 11 bases. The CDR3 has 15 residues. Germline trimming cut 6 bases from V and 12 bases from J; bases unmatched to any gene: 13. CDR1 and CDR2 (germline): PRHDT, FYEKMQ (reference sequence). The CDR3 nucleotides are TGTGCCAGCAGTCAGGGACTAGCGGCGGAATTTGGGCAGTTCTTC. It encodes CASSQGLAAEFGQFF.

This sequence joins TRBV3-1 (or the pseudogene TRBV3-2) and TRBJ1-2; D is unresolved. Trimming left V 0 bases short and J 4 bases short, with 12 bases between. This CDR3 contains 15 residues. Germline V gives CDR1 LGHDT, CDR2 YNNKEL (reference sequence). In DNA, the CDR3 is TGTGCCAGCAGCCAAGATGCCACCGGGAGCTATGGCTACACCTTC. Its translation: CASSQDATGSYGYTF.

This sequence joins TRBV5-4 and TRBJ1-2; D perhaps matches TRBD1 (5 bases). In germline, CDR1 is SGHNT, CDR2 YYREEE (reference sequence). The CDR3 contains 16 residues. Deletions cut 4 bases from V and 0 bases from J, with 16 bases between. CDR3 DNA sequence: TGTGCCAGCAGCCCTTGGGGAGGGGAGACTAACTATGGCTACACCTTC. Amino acid sequence: CASSPWGGETNYGYTF.

The chain has TRBV10-3 and TRBJ1-2, with D possibly TRBD1 on 5 matching bases. The CDR3 totals 14 residues. CDR1 and CDR2 from the germline V gene are ENHRY and SYGVKD. Trimming removed 9 bases at V and 0 bases at J, with 14 bases between. CDR3 sequence: CAMGPGGANYGYTF. CDR3 nucleotide sequence: TGTGCCATGGGGCCAGGCGGGGCTAACTATGGCTACACCTTC.

This clone was recorded a few times. J is TRBJ1-2 and V is TRBV18; a weak D match, TRBD1 (5 bases). CDR3 length equals 15 residues. Trimming removed 6 bases from V and 3 bases from J, with 17 bases in between. The germline CDR1 and CDR2 sequences are KGHSH and LQKENI. For the CDR3, the DNA is TGTGCCAGCTCCACTTTCGAGCCGGGGGACTATGGCTACACCTTC. Residues: CASSTFEPGDYGYTF.

This chain connects TRBV28 to TRBJ2-7; 10 positions agree with TRBD2. Germline V CDR1 and CDR2: MDHEN, SYDVKM. This CDR3 is 15 amino acids long. The J segment lost 0 bases and the V segment lost 5 bases, leaving 4 bases of the junction unmatched. The CDR3 reads CASSTTSGVSYEQYF. DNA for the CDR3: TGTGCCAGCAGTACTACTAGCGGGGTCTCCTACGAGCAGTACTTC.

The rearrangement joins TRBV7-2 to TRBJ1-1, with D tentatively TRBD1 (6 bases). Between the trimmed V and J ends, which lost 5 bases and 4 bases, there was a span of 17 bases. Germline values: CDR1 SGHTA, CDR2 FQGNSA. The CDR3 is made up of 15 amino acids. This CDR3 is CASSNNREGGTEAFF. The CDR3 nucleotides are TGTGCCAGCAGCAACAACCGGGAGGGGGGCACTGAAGCTTTCTTT.